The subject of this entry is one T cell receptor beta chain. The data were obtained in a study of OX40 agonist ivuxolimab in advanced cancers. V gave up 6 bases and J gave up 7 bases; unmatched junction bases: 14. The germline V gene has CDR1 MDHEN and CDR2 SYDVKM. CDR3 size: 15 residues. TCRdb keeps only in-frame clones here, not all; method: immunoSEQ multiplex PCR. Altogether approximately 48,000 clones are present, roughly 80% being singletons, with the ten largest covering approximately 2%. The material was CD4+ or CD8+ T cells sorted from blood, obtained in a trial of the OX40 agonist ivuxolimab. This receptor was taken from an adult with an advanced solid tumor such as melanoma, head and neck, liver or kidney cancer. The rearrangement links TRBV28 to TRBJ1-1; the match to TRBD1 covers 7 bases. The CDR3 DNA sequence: TGTGCCAGCAGCACCCAGGGGGTAGCACGAAGTGAAGCTTTCTTT. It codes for CASSTQGVARSEAFF.